These 20 T cell receptor beta chains were all obtained from the same sample, sequenced in a study of blood T cell repertoires in COVID-19. Using immunoSEQ multiplex PCR, the repertoire was profiled, and TCRdb retains in-frame clones only, with some absent. The sample shows over 110,000 clones, approximately 80% of them seen only once. Source material: PBMCs or T cells enriched from blood (not recorded which). These receptors originate from a man aged 50 to 60 in a cohort exposed to, infected with or recovered from COVID-19 (not recorded which).

This chain uses TRBV28 with TRBJ1-1; D ambiguous. V shed 4 bases and J shed 5 bases, with 17 bases lying between them. Germline V gives CDR1 MDHEN, CDR2 SYDVKM. CDR3 size: 15 residues. Written as DNA, the CDR3 is TGTGCCAGCAGTTCGCCCGACCCGCCGGGGACTGAAGCTTTCTTT. Amino acids: CASSSPDPPGTEAFF.

Only one count was recorded for this clone. This rearrangement joins TRBV6-5 to TRBJ1-2; 8 nucleotides agree with TRBD1. V trimming: 5 bases; J trimming: 4 bases; junction bases outside the gene matches: 6. CDR3 length: 14 residues. In germline, CDR1 is MNHEY, CDR2 SVGAGI. The CDR3 region has the DNA TGTGCCAGCAGTACGACAGGGGTCGCCTATGGCTACACCTTC. This gives the protein CASSTTGVAYGYTF.

This chain connects TRBV14 to TRBJ1-1; D perhaps matches TRBD1 (6 bases). CDR3 length: 13 residues. The germline V gene encodes CDR1 SGHDN and CDR2 FVKESK. V was clipped by 3 bases and J by 5 bases, with 10 bases between them. The DNA for the CDR3 is TGTGCCAGCAGCCAGAGTAGGGGGACTGAAGCTTTCTTT. It codes for CASSQSRGTEAFF.

This chain uses TRBV4-2 with TRBJ1-2; D is undetermined. CDR1 is LGHNA and CDR2 is YNFKEQ in the germline V gene. CDR3 size: 14 residues. V lost 0 bases and J lost 3, with 8 bases in between. The CDR3 region has the DNA TGTGCCAGCAGCCAAGAATTACGGGACTATGGCTACACCTTC. Residues: CASSQELRDYGYTF.

This clone appeared a few times. V gene TRBV7-2 combines with J gene TRBJ2-3, with 13 bases matching TRBD2. This CDR3 has 18 amino acids. Germline V gives CDR1 SGHTA, CDR2 FQGNSA. Trimming took 4 bases from V and 3 from J; bases not matched to a gene: 10. The CDR3 protein is CASSSPLAGGYATDTQYF. CDR3 nucleotide sequence: TGTGCCAGCAGCTCCCCACTAGCGGGGGGGTACGCGACAGATACGCAGTATTTT.

This clone showed up just a few times. The V call is TRBV7-8, the J call TRBJ1-5; 7 bases line up with TRBD1. V lost 5 bases, J lost 3 bases, and 4 bases stayed unmatched. CDR3 length: 14 amino acids. CDR1 SGHVS and CDR2 FQNEAQ come from the germline V gene. CDR3 protein: CASSMGQPNQPQHF. The CDR3 DNA is TGTGCCAGCAGCATGGGACAGCCCAATCAGCCCCAGCATTTT.

The sample holds a few counts of this clone. V gene TRBV9 combines with J gene TRBJ1-2; 7 positions match TRBD1. CDR1 and CDR2 (germline): SGDLS, YYNGEE. The CDR3 is 15 amino acids. With 2 bases clipped from V and 8 bases from J, the junction kept 12 bases outside the gene matches. Written as DNA, the CDR3 is TGTGCCAGCAGCGTCCGGGACAGTTCCTCGGTGGGCTACACCTTC. Translated: CASSVRDSSSVGYTF.

This rearrangement joins TRBV3-1 (or the pseudogene TRBV3-2) to TRBJ1-3; D is ambiguous. The CDR3 length is 16 residues. Germline lookup yields CDR1 LGHDT and CDR2 YNNKEL (reference sequence). V dropped 1 base and J dropped 0 bases, with 10 bases sitting between them. This CDR3 is CASSQVHLYSGNTIYF. The CDR3 bases are TGTGCCAGCAGCCAAGTCCACCTCTACTCTGGAAACACCATATATTTT.

The chain uses TRBV10-3 and TRBJ1-4, with 10 bases that match TRBD1. The ends lost 10 bases at V and 8 bases at J; junction bases unmatched: 10. Germline values: CDR1 ENHRY, CDR2 SYGVKD. The CDR3 spans 14 residues. The CDR3 loop reads CASRRGTGEEKLFF. In DNA, the CDR3 is TGTGCCAGCCGGAGGGGGACAGGGGAGGAAAAACTGTTTTTT.

The V and J genes are TRBV13 and TRBJ1-6, with D tentatively TRBD1 (6 bases). The CDR3 is 16 amino acids. V lost 1 base and J lost 10, with 17 bases in between. Per germline, CDR1 PRHDT and CDR2 FYEKMQ (reference sequence). CDR3: CASSLEGAGVRSPLHF. CDR3 coding DNA: TGTGCCAGCAGCTTAGAAGGGGCAGGGGTACGGTCACCCCTCCACTTT.

The V call is TRBV3-1 (or the pseudogene TRBV3-2), the J call TRBJ2-7; D is unresolved. The CDR3 extends over 12 amino acids. V was trimmed by 6 bases and J by 4 bases, leaving 10 bases between them. Looked up from germline, CDR1 is LGHDT and CDR2 is YNNKEL (reference sequence). In DNA form, the CDR3 reads TGTGCCAGCAGTCCGGGTAGGTACGAGCAGTACTTC. Translating it yields CASSPGRYEQYF.

This chain joins TRBV6-5 and TRBJ2-7; 7 bases agree with TRBD1. The CDR3 spans 14 residues. Germline lookup yields CDR1 MNHEY and CDR2 SVGAGI. V lost 4 bases and J lost 2; bases outside the gene matches: 5. The CDR3 here is CASSSTGIPYEQYF. The CDR3 DNA follows: TGTGCCAGCAGTTCGACAGGGATCCCCTACGAGCAGTACTTC.

The V gene is TRBV28, the J gene TRBJ1-2; no clear D. Germline CDR1 and CDR2: MDHEN and SYDVKM. The CDR3 runs 12 residues. V was trimmed by 2 bases and J by 1 base, leaving 2 bases between them. In nucleotides, the CDR3 is TGTGCCAGCAGTTTACTTAACTATGGCTACACCTTC. Translated: CASSLLNYGYTF.

This clone appeared a single time. The V call is TRBV2, the J call TRBJ2-1, with a weak D call TRBD1 (6 bases). The CDR3 runs to 15 residues. Germline lookup yields CDR1 SNHLY and CDR2 FYNNEI. V was clipped by 7 bases and J by 7 bases, with 20 bases between them. The CDR3 DNA is TGTGCCAGCAAACAATACCGGGACATTTGGAATGAGCAGTTCTTC. As protein: CASKQYRDIWNEQFF.

Comments on this clone: Other nucleotide sequences in the sample specify the same CDR3. J is TRBJ1-2 and V is TRBV6-5, with TRBD1 as a possible D gene (5 bases). V gave up 6 bases and J gave up 5 bases, with 13 bases separating them. In germline, CDR1 is MNHEY, CDR2 SVGAGI. This CDR3 has 13 amino acids. The CDR3 protein is CASSPGGGYGYTF. In DNA, the CDR3 is TGTGCCAGCAGCCCCGGGGGGGGATATGGCTACACCTTC.

J is TRBJ1-2 and V is TRBV19; tentative D call: TRBD1 (6 bases). The ends were cut back, 10 bases at V and 3 bases at J, with 24 bases in the middle. The CDR3 runs 16 residues. The V gene's germline CDR1 is LNHDA and CDR2 SQIVND (reference sequence). The CDR3 region is CATNRVGIAGDYGYTF. The CDR3 DNA reads TGTGCCACGAACAGGGTTGGGATCGCCGGGGACTATGGCTACACCTTC.

The rearrangement links TRBV3-1 (or the pseudogene TRBV3-2) to TRBJ2-6; a possible D gene is TRBD1 (6 bases). The germline V gene encodes CDR1 LGHDT and CDR2 YNNKEL (reference sequence). V was shortened by 6 bases and J by 1 base, with 10 bases between the two germline ends. The CDR3 length is 15 residues. The CDR3 DNA is TGTGCCAGCAGGCCAGGGGTTTCTGGGGCCAACGTCCTGACTTTC. This translates into CASRPGVSGANVLTF.

The V and J genes are TRBV4-3 and TRBJ1-1; D possibly corresponds to TRBD1 (5 bases). CDR1 and CDR2 from the germline V gene are LGHNA and YSLEER. V dropped 0 bases and J dropped 5 bases, with 16 bases sitting between them. The CDR3 sequence is 16 residues long. Here the CDR3 DNA reads TGCGCCAGCAGCCAAGATCGGGCAGGGATAACGACTGAAGCTTTCTTT. It yields the protein CASSQDRAGITTEAFF.

The gene calls are TRBV30 and TRBJ1-2; TRBD1 agrees at 8 bases. The trim removed 0 bases at V and 8 bases at J, leaving 8 bases unmatched. The CDR3 is made up of 14 amino acids. CDR1 and CDR2 from the germline V gene are GTSNPN and SVGIG (reference sequence). The CDR3 here is CAWSVNRGWVGYTF. The CDR3 DNA reads TGTGCCTGGAGTGTAAACAGGGGGTGGGTAGGCTACACCTTC.

J is TRBJ2-1 and V is TRBV3-1 (or the pseudogene TRBV3-2); D is undetermined. CDR3 length: 13 residues. Trimming removed 1 base at V and 6 bases at J, with 7 bases between. Germline V gene data show CDR1 as LGHDT and CDR2 as YNNKEL (reference sequence). CDR3 in amino acids: CASSQVWANEQFF. The DNA for the CDR3 is TGTGCCAGCAGCCAAGTGTGGGCCAATGAGCAGTTCTTC.